Described below is a single TCR beta chain sequence and its context. The data were obtained in a study of CD8+ T cells in alopecia areata. Germline values: CDR1 SGHTA, CDR2 FQGNSA. The CDR3 covers 16 residues. J gave up 0 bases and V 5 bases, and 8 bases lay outside the gene matches. TCR sequencing used cDNA made by reverse transcription of extracted RNA. This table comes from immunoSEQ multiplex PCR, and its TCRdb copy is limited to in-frame clones, with some not included. The sample includes about 110,000 clones, approximately 60% seen only once; the top ten take under 25%. The chain carries TRBV7-2 and TRBJ2-7; 9 bases fit TRBD2. The sequenced sample was CD8+ T cells sorted from blood. The clonotype was recovered from a human donor in good health. CDR3 DNA: TGTGCCAGCAGCCCCGTCACTAGCGGGTTCTCCTACGAGCAGTACTTC. As protein: CASSPVTSGFSYEQYF.